This TCR beta chain was recorded in a study of blood T cell repertoires in COVID-19. Study details: COVID-19 samples from acute and convalescent phases originated in the United States, Italy and Spain. From T cells, B-cell-depleted T cells, or PBMCs came the material, which was cDNA or gDNA.

It was during active infection that Seattle patients were enrolled and then longitudinally followed. As processed by the authors: Amplifying reference gene primers gave estimates of nucleated cell counts. The repertoire was sequenced with immunoSEQ multiplex PCR; TCRdb's copy has only in-frame clones and lacks some. From that table come the V and J calls and clone size; the DNA was used to work out D and trimming. This table has about 60,000 clones, roughly 72% appearing once. Trimming cost V 6 bases and J 7 bases, with 7 bases left between them. The CDR3 is 10 residues long. Germline-derived CDR1 and CDR2 are MRHNA and SNTAGT.

This sequence was found in a woman between 65 and 79 years old with COVID-19, enrolled during active disease. The gene calls are TRBV6-4 and TRBJ2-7; D unclear. The sample comprised peripheral blood. DNA of the CDR3: TGTGCCAGCAGAAACACGGAGCAGTACGTC. It codes for CASRNTEQYV.